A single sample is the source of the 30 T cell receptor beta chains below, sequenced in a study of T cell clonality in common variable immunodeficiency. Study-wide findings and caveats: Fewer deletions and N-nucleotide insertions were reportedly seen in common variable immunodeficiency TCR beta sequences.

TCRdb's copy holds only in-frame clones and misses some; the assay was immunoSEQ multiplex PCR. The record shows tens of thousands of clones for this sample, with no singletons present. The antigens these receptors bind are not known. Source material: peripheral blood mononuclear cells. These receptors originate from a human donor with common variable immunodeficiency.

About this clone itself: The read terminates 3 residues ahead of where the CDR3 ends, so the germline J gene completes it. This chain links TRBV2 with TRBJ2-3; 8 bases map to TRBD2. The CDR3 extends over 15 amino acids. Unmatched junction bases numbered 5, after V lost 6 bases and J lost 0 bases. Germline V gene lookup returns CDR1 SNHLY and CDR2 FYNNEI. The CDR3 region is CASSRRGGSTDTQYF. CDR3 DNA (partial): TGTGCCAGCAGCCGTCGCGGGGGGAGCACAGATACG.

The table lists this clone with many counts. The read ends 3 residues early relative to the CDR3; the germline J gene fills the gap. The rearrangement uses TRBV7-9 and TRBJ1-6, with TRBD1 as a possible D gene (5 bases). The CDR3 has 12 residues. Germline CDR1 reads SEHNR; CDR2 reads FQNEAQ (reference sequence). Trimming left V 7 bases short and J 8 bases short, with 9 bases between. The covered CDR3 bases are TGTGCCAGCAATAGGGGTGATTCACCC. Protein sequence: CASNRGDSP. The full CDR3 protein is CASNRGDSPLHF.

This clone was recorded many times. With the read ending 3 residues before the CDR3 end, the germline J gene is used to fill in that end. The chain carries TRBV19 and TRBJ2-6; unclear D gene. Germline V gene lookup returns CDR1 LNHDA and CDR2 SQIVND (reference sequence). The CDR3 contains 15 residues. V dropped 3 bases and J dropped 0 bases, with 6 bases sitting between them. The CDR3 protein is CASSIPRSGANVLTF. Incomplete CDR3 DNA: TGTGCCAGTAGTATCCCGCGCTCTGGGGCCAACGTC.

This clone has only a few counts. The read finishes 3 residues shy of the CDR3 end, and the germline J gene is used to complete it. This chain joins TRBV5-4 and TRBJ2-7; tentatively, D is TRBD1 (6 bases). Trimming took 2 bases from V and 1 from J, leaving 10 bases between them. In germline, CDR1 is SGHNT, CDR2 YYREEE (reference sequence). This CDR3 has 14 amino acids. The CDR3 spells CASSLWGQSYEQYF. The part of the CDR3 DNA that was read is TGTGCCAGCAGCTTATGGGGGCAGTCCTACGAG.

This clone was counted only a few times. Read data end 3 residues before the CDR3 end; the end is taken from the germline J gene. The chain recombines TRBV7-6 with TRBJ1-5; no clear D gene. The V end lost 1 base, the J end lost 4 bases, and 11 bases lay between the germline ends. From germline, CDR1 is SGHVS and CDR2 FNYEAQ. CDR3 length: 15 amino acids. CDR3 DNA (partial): TGTGCCAGCAGCTTAGGGGCAGTCCAGAATCAGCCC. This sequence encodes CASSLGAVQNQP. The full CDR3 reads CASSLGAVQNQPQHF. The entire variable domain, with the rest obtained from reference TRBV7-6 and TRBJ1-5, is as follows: GAGVSQSPRYKVTKRGQDVALRCDPISGHVSLYWYRQALGQGPEFLTYFNYEAQQDKSGLPNDRFSAERPEGSISTLTIQRTEQRDSAMYRCASSLGAVQNQPQHFGDGTRLSIL.

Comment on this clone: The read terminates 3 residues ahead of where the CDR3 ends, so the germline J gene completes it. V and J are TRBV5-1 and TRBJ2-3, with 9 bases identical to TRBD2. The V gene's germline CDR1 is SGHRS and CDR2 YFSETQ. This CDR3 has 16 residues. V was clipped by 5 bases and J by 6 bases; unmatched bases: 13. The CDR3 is CASRGGTSFRSDTQYF. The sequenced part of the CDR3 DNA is TGCGCCAGCAGGGGCGGGACTAGCTTTCGATCCGATACG.

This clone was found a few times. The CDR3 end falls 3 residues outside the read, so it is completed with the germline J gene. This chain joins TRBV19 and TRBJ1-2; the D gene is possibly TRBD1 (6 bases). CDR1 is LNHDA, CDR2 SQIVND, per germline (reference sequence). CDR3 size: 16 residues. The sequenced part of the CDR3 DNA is TGTGCCAGTAGTATAGACCAAGGACCGCCAGGGGAGGGC. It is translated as CASSIDQGPPGEG. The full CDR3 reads CASSIDQGPPGEGYTF.

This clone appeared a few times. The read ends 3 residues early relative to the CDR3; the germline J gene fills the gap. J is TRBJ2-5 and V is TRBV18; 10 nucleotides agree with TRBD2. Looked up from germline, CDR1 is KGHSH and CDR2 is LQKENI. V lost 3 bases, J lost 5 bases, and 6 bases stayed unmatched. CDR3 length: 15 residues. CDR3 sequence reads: CASSPSGGARETQYF. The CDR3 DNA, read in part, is TGTGCCAGCTCACCGAGCGGGGGGGCCAGGGAGACC.

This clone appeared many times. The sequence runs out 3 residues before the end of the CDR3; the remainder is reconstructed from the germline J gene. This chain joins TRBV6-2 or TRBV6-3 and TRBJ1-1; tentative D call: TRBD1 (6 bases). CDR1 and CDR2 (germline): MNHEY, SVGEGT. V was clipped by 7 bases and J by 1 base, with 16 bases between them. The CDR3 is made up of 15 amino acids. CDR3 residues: CASIYGGAQNTEAFF. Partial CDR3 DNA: TGTGCCAGCATCTACGGGGGGGCGCAGAACACTGAA.

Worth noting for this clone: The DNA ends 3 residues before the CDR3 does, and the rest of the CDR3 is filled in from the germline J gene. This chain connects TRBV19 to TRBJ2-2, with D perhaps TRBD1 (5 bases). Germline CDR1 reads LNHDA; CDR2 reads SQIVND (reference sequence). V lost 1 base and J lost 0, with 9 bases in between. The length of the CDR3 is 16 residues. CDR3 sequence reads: CASSIAATANTGELFF. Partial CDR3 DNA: TGTGCCAGTAGTATAGCCGCGACAGCGAACACCGGGGAG.

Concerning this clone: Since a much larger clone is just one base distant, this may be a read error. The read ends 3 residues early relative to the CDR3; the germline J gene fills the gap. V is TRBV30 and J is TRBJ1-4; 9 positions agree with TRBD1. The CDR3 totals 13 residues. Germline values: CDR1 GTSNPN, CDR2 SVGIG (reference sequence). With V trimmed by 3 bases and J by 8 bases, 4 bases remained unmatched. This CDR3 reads CAWRGTGKEKLFF. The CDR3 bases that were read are TGTGCCTGGAGGGGGACAGGGAAGGAAAAA.

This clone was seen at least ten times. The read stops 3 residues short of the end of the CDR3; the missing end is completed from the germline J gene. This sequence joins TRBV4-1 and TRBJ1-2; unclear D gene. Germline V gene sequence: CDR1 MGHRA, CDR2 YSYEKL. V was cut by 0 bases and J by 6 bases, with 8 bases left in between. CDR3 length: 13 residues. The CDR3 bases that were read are TGCGCCAGCAGCCAAGAACCCCAGGATGGC. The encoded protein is CASSQEPQDG. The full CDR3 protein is CASSQEPQDGYTF.

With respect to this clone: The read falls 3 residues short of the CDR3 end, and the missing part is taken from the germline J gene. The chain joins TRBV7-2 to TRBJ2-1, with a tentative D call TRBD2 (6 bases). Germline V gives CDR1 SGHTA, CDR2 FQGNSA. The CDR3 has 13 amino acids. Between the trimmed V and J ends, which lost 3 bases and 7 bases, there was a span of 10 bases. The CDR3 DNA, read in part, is TGTGCCAGCAGCTTGGGACTTATAAATGAG. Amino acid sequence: CASSLGLINE. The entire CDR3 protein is CASSLGLINEQFF.

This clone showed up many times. The DNA read from the CDR3 is TGTGCCAGTAGTCTTGCCCTAAGCACAGATACG. Its translation: CASSLALSTDT. The full CDR3 is CASSLALSTDTQYF. The chain recombines TRBV19 with TRBJ2-3; no clear D. The read falls 3 residues short of the CDR3 end, and the missing part is taken from the germline J gene. Germline CDR1 reads LNHDA; CDR2 reads SQIVND (reference sequence). V shed 5 bases and J shed 0 bases, with 9 bases lying between them. The CDR3 spans 14 residues.

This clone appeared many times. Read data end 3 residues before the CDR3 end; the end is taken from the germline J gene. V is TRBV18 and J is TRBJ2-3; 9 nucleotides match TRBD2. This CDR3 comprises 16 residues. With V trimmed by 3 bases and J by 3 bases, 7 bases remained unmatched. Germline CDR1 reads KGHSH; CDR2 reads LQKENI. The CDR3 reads CASSPRLAVWTDTQYF. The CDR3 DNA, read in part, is TGTGCCAGCTCACCCAGACTAGCGGTGTGGACAGATACG.

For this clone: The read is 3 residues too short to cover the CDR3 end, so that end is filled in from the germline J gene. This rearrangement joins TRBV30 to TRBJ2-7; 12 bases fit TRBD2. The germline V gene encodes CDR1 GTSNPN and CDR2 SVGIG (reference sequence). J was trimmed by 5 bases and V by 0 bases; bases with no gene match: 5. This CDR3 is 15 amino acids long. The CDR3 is CAWSVRPSGRDEQYF. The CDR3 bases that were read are TGTGCCTGGAGTGTACGGCCTAGCGGGAGGGACGAG.

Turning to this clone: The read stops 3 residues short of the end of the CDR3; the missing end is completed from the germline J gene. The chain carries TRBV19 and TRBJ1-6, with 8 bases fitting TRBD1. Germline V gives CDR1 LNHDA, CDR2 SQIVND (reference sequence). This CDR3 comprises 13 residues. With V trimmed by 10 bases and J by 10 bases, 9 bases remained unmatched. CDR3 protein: CATRQGWKSPLHF. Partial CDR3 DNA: TGTGCCACCAGACAGGGGTGGAAGTCACCC.

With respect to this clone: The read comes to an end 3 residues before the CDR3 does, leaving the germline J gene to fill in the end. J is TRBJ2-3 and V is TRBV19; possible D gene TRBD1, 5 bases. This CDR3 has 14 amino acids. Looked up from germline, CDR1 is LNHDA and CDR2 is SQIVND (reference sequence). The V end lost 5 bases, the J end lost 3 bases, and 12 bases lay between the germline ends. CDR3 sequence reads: CASSYRTRTDTQYF. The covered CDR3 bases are TGTGCCAGTAGTTATCGGACAAGAACAGATACG.

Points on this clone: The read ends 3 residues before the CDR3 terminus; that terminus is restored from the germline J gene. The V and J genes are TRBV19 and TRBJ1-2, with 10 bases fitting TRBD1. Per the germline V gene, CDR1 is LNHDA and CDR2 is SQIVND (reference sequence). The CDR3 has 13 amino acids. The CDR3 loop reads CASIPGQGRGYTF. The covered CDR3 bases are TGTGCCAGTATACCGGGACAGGGGCGCGGC.

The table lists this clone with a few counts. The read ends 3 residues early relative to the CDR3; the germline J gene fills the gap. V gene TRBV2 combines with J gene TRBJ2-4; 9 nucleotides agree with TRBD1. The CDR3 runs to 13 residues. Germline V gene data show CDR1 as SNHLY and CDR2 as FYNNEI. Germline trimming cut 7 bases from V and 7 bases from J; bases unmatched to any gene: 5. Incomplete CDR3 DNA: TGTGCCAGCAAGAACAGGGGGCTGAACATT. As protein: CASKNRGLNI. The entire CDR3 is CASKNRGLNIQYF.

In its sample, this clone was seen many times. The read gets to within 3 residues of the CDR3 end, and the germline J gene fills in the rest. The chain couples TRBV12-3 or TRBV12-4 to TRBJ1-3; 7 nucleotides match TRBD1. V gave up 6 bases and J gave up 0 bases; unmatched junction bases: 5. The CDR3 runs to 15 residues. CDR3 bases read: TGTGCCAGCAGCCTACAGGGGAACTCTGGAAACACC. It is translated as CASSLQGNSGNT. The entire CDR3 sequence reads CASSLQGNSGNTIYF.

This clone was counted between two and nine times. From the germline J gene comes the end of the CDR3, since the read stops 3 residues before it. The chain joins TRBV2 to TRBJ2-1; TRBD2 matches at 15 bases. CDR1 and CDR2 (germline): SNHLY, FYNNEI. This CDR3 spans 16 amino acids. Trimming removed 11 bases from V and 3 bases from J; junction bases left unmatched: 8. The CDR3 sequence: CARHGLAGGGYNEQFF. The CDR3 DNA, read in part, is TGTGCCCGCCACGGACTAGCGGGAGGGGGCTACAATGAG.

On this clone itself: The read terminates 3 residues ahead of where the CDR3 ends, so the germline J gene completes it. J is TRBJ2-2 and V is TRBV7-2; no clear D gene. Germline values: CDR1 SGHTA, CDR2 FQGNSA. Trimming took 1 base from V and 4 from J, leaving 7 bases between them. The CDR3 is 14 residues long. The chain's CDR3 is CASSLGLTTGELFF. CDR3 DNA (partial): TGTGCCAGCAGCTTAGGACTGACCACCGGGGAG.

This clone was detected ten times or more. The CDR3 sequence: CASNSGTTETQYF. The sequenced part of the CDR3 DNA is TGTGCCAGCAATTCCGGGACTACGGAGACC. The rearrangement joins TRBV6-2 or TRBV6-3 to TRBJ2-5, with 7 bases identical to TRBD2. The read terminates 3 residues ahead of where the CDR3 ends, so the germline J gene completes it. With V trimmed by 7 bases and J by 5 bases, 7 bases remained unmatched. From germline, CDR1 is MNHEY and CDR2 SVGEGT. The CDR3 spans 13 residues.

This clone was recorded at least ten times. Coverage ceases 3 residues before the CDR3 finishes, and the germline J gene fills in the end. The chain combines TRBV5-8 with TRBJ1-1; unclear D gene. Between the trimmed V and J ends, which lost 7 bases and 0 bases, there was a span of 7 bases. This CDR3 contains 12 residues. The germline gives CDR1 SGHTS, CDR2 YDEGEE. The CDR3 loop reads CASPRLNTEAFF. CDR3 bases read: TGTGCCAGCCCGCGCCTGAACACTGAA.

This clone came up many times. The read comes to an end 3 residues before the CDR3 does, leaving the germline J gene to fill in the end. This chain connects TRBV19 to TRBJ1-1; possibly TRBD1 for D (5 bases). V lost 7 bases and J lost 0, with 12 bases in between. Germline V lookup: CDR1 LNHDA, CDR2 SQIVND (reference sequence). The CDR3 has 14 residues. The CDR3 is CASKEGRMNTEAFF. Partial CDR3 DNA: TGTGCCAGTAAGGAGGGGCGTATGAACACTGAA.

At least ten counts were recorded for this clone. The CDR3 loop reads CASSPSTGNNQPQHF. CDR3 bases read: TGTGCCAGCTCACCATCTACAGGAAACAATCAGCCC. The rearrangement uses TRBV18 and TRBJ1-5; maybe TRBD1 (5 bases). The read terminates 3 residues before the CDR3 end, so the remaining end is supplied by the germline J gene. Trimming took 2 bases from V and 3 from J, leaving 11 bases between them. Per the germline V gene, CDR1 is KGHSH and CDR2 is LQKENI. The CDR3 covers 15 residues.

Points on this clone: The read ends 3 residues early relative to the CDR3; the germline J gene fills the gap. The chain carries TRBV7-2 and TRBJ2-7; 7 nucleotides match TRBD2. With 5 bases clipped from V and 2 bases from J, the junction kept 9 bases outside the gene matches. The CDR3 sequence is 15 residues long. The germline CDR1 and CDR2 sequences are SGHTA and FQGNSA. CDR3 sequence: CASSENGLGPYEQYF. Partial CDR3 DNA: TGTGCCAGCAGCGAAAACGGACTAGGACCCTACGAG.

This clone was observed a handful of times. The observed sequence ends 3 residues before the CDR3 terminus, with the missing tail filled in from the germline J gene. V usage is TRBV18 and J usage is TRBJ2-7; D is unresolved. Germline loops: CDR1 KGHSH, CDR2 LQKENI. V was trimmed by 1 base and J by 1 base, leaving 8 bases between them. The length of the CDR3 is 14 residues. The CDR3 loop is CASSPRARSYEQYF. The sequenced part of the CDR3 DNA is TGTGCCAGCTCACCACGGGCCAGATCCTACGAG.

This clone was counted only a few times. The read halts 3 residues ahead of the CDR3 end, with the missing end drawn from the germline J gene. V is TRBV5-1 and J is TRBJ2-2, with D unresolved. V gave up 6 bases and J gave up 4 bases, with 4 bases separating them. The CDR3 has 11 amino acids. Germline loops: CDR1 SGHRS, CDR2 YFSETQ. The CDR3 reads CASTLTGELFF. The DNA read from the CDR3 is TGCGCCAGCACCCTCACCGGGGAG. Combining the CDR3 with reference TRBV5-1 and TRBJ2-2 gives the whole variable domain KAGVTQTPRYLIKTRGQQVTLSCSPISGHRSVSWYQQTPGQGLQFLFEYFSETQRNKGNFPGRFSGRQFSNSRSEMNVSTLELGDSALYLCASTLTGELFFGEGSRLTVL.